The text below deals with one T cell receptor beta chain. Its target is not known. This specimen belongs to a study of cytomegalovirus exposure and HLA in healthy donors. The study's findings and limits: A few CMV-associated chains were confirmed in vitro to be specific for CMV antigens. After further analysis at a later stage, 16,951 TCR beta sequences were associated with HLA alleles at 0.05 false discovery rate.

Researchers ran the PCR with 60 Vbeta and 13 Jbeta primers. Authors' data handling: It was a later analysis that counted roughly 79 million unique TCR beta chains, of which some 9.9 million were shared. Assay: immunoSEQ multiplex PCR; the TCRdb copy retains only in-frame clones and omits some. Clone size and the V and J calls come from that table; the DNA yielded D and trimming. Of 150,000 to 200,000 clones listed, around three quarters are singletons. The receptor was derived from a man between 25 and 39 years old in good health and CMV-seronegative. Sample: PBMCs.

CDR3 in DNA: TGTGCCAGTAGACCACCCCGACTAGGAGGTAATGAGCAGTTCTTC. Its protein product is CASRPPRLGGNEQFF. This chain joins TRBV19 and TRBJ2-1, with TRBD2 as a possible D gene (6 bases). This CDR3 comprises 15 residues. Per germline, CDR1 LNHDA and CDR2 SQIVND (reference sequence). Deletions cut 6 bases from V and 7 bases from J, with 19 bases between.